One sample yielded the 10 T cell receptor beta chains listed below, sequenced in a study of shared clonotypes between healthy human individuals. Sequenced by immunoSEQ multiplex PCR; TCRdb stores in-frame clones only, minus some. The table includes about a million clones, roughly 77% detected once. The sample taken for sequencing was memory CD4+ T cells from PBMCs. As for subset: CD45RA-negative fraction. The receptors come from a man younger than 30 in good health. Some clones in this sample may be carry-over from other donors' samples.

The gene calls are TRBV7-8 and TRBJ2-3; weak D call: TRBD2 (7 bases). The CDR3 totals 16 residues. V lost 5 bases, J lost 4 bases, and 19 bases lay in between. CDR1 SGHVS and CDR2 FQNEAQ come from the germline V gene. CDR3 loop: CASSKRRERGADTQYF. The CDR3, as DNA: TGTGCCAGCAGCAAACGGCGGGAGAGGGGGGCAGATACGCAGTATTTT.

This clone was observed a handful of times. The chain recombines TRBV5-1 with TRBJ2-1; D is possibly TRBD1 or TRBD2 (5 bases each). V was cut by 3 bases and J by 9 bases, with 16 bases left in between. This CDR3 is 14 amino acids long. Germline assignment: CDR1 SGHRS and CDR2 YFSETQ. In DNA, the CDR3 is TGCGCCAGCAGCTCGGGGCCGGAGGTCCGTGAGCAGTTCTTC. Protein product: CASSSGPEVREQFF.

DNA of the CDR3: TGCGCCAGCGCCCTCCGGCAGCCCAATGAAAAACTGTTTTTT. Translated, it gives CASALRQPNEKLFF. The chain has TRBV5-1 and TRBJ1-4; the D is unclear. CDR1 and CDR2 from the germline V gene are SGHRS and YFSETQ. The CDR3 spans 14 residues. V lost 7 bases and J 5 bases, leaving 15 bases between the germline ends.

This clone appeared a few times. The sample has other DNA sequences that encode this CDR3 too. The chain is built from TRBV7-2 and TRBJ2-5, with D unclear. CDR1 and CDR2 (germline): SGHTA, FQGNSA. This CDR3 has 12 residues. The germline V and J ends were trimmed by 1 base and 2 bases, with 2 bases remaining between them. CDR3 sequence reads: CASSLGQETQYF. CDR3 nucleotides: TGTGCCAGCAGCTTAGGTCAAGAGACCCAGTACTTC. Drawing the rest from reference TRBV7-2 and TRBJ2-5, the complete variable domain is GAGVSQSPSNKVTEKGKDVELRCDPISGHTALYWYRQSLGQGLEFLIYFQGNSAPDKSGLPSDRFSAERTGGSVSTLTIQRTQQEDSAVYLCASSLGQETQYFGPGTRLLVL.

This clone has only a few counts. The chain is built from TRBV30 and TRBJ2-1; D may be TRBD1 (6 bases). V was trimmed by 7 bases and J by 2 bases, leaving 9 bases between them. The germline gives CDR1 GTSNPN, CDR2 SVGIG (reference sequence). The CDR3 sequence is 12 residues long. For the CDR3, the DNA is TGTGCCTCCCCAGGGGCCTACAATGAGCAGTTCTTC. Amino acids: CASPGAYNEQFF. The variable domain in full, with the rest retrieved from reference TRBV30 and TRBJ2-1, is SQTIHQWPATLVQPVGSPLSLECTVEGTSNPNLYWYRQAAGRGLQLLFYSVGIGQISSEVPQNLSASRPQDRQFILSSKKLLLSDSGFYLCASPGAYNEQFFGPGTRLTVL.

The count of this clone is one. This chain links TRBV2 with TRBJ2-7, with TRBD1 identical over 8 bases. Germline-derived CDR1 and CDR2 are SNHLY and FYNNEI. CDR3 length equals 13 residues. The V segment lost 4 bases and the J segment 5 bases; nucleotides outside the gene matches: 4. The CDR3, as DNA: TGTGCCAGCAGTGGGACAGGGAAGGACGAGCAGTACTTC. This sequence encodes CASSGTGKDEQYF.

The V call is TRBV2, the J call TRBJ2-2; D may be TRBD2 (5 bases). This CDR3 comprises 14 residues. V was pared by 5 bases and J by 8 bases, with 15 bases between. Germline V lookup: CDR1 SNHLY, CDR2 FYNNEI. This CDR3 reads CASSRASSKGELFF. In nucleotides, the CDR3 is TGTGCCAGCAGTCGGGCTAGCAGCAAGGGGGAGCTGTTTTTT.

The chain combines TRBV7-2 with TRBJ2-1; a possible D gene is TRBD1 (6 bases). Germline assignment: CDR1 SGHTA and CDR2 FQGNSA. Trimming removed 2 bases at V and 5 bases at J, with 13 bases between. The CDR3 is made up of 15 amino acids. The CDR3 sequence is CASSLMPGANNEQFF. The CDR3 DNA reads TGTGCCAGCAGCTTAATGCCAGGGGCGAACAATGAGCAGTTCTTC.

V and J are TRBV5-1 and TRBJ2-2; tentatively, D is TRBD1 (6 bases). CDR1 is SGHRS and CDR2 is YFSETQ in the germline V gene. The CDR3 totals 14 residues. The V end was cut by 7 bases, the J end by 7 bases, with 17 bases between. As DNA, the CDR3 is TGCGCCAGCTCCCTTTTGGAAGGGGGCGGGGAGCTGTTTTTT. It yields the protein CASSLLEGGGELFF.

The rearrangement links TRBV5-4 to TRBJ2-1, with TRBD2 matching 11 bases. The CDR3 runs to 18 residues. After removal of 0 bases from V and 8 bases from J, the junction contained 13 bases not matched to a gene. Per germline, CDR1 SGHNT and CDR2 YYREEE (reference sequence). CDR3 amino acids: CASSLGGSSGRFGDEQFF. CDR3 in DNA: TGTGCCAGCAGCTTGGGAGGGTCTAGCGGGAGGTTTGGCGATGAGCAGTTCTTC.